The 18 T cell receptor beta chains given below trace back to one sample, sequenced in a study of a mutant IDH1 vaccine in newly diagnosed glioma. The protocol was immunoSEQ multiplex PCR, while the TCRdb copy is restricted to in-frame clones and leaves out a portion. This sample yields 40,000 to 60,000 clones, of which approximately 79% are seen a single time; around 6.7% belongs to the top ten. These receptors are not linked to any known antigen. Time point noted: week 35, safety follow-up. With topical imiquimod, each dose of the vaccine consisted of 300 ug of mutant IDH1 20-mer peptide. The sample here was PBMCs, taken from a glioma patient whose treatment included an IDH1 peptide vaccine. The receptors here all came from a middle-aged man with glioma.

This clone was counted only a few times. V and J are TRBV27 and TRBJ1-5, with TRBD1 as a possible D gene (6 bases). Trimming stripped 3 bases from V and 7 bases from J, with 13 bases between. Germline CDR1 is MNHEY and CDR2 is SMNVEV (reference sequence). CDR3 length: 14 amino acids. This CDR3 is CASSFLRGGQPQHF. CDR3 in DNA: TGTGCCAGCAGTTTCCTGAGGGGGGGCCAGCCCCAGCATTTT.

The chain links TRBV6-6 to TRBJ1-1; 12 positions match TRBD1. Germline V lookup: CDR1 MNHNY, CDR2 SVGAGI (reference sequence). Trimming took 6 bases from V and 7 from J; bases not matched to a gene: 3. This CDR3 comprises 13 residues. CDR3 sequence reads: CASRGTGGGEAFF. In nucleotides, the CDR3 is TGTGCCAGCAGGGGGACAGGGGGCGGTGAAGCTTTCTTT.

The chain joins TRBV5-4 to TRBJ2-1; maybe TRBD2 (6 bases). This CDR3 spans 15 amino acids. Germline V gives CDR1 SGHNT, CDR2 YYREEE (reference sequence). The V gene lost 0 bases and the J gene lost 2 bases, with 9 bases spanning the gap. CDR3 DNA: TGTGCCAGCAGCTTGGGCGGGGCCACCTACAATGAGCAGTTCTTC. It codes for CASSLGGATYNEQFF.

The V call is TRBV6-6, the J call TRBJ2-3, with D possibly being TRBD2 (7 bases). The germline V and J ends were trimmed by 6 bases and 5 bases, with 18 bases remaining between them. Germline V gene lookup returns CDR1 MNHNY and CDR2 SVGAGI (reference sequence). The CDR3 is 15 amino acids. DNA of the CDR3: TGTGCCAGCAGGGCCCGGGGGGCTGGGAGAGATACGCAGTATTTT. It is translated as CASRARGAGRDTQYF.

In its sample, this clone was seen a few times. This chain connects TRBV5-5 to TRBJ2-1; maybe TRBD2 (6 bases). The CDR3 length is 14 residues. With 3 bases removed from V and 9 bases from J, the gap between germline ends came to 16 bases. Germline V lookup: CDR1 SGHKS, CDR2 YYEKEE (reference sequence). The CDR3 protein is CASSSGGARGEQFF. The CDR3 nucleotides read TGTGCCAGCAGCTCGGGCGGAGCGCGGGGTGAGCAGTTCTTC. Looking up the rest from reference TRBV5-5 and TRBJ2-1 gives the full variable domain: DAGVTQSPTHLIKTRGQQVTLRCSPISGHKSVSWYQQVLGQGPQFIFQYYEKEERGRGNFPDRFSARQFPNYSSELNVNALLLGDSALYLCASSSGGARGEQFFGPGTRLTVL.

This clone was counted once. This rearrangement joins TRBV5-4 to TRBJ2-7; weak D call: TRBD1 (5 bases). Germline V lookup: CDR1 SGHNT, CDR2 YYREEE (reference sequence). The V end lost 4 bases, the J end lost 0 bases, and 11 bases lay between the germline ends. This CDR3 comprises 14 residues. The CDR3 spells CASSGTDNSYEQYF. CDR3 sequence (DNA): TGTGCCAGCAGCGGTACGGACAACTCCTACGAGCAGTACTTC.

The genes are TRBV5-4 and TRBJ1-1, with 8 positions matching TRBD1. The CDR3 spans 17 residues. With V trimmed by 4 bases and J by 4 bases, 15 bases remained unmatched. Germline-derived CDR1 and CDR2 are SGHNT and YYREEE (reference sequence). In DNA form, the CDR3 reads TGTGCCAGCAGCCCGAGGACAGGGTGGGAGAGAGGCACTGAAGCTTTCTTT. Translation: CASSPRTGWERGTEAFF.

This clone was seen a few times. The V and J genes are TRBV7-9 and TRBJ1-2, with 7 bases identical to TRBD1. V lost 5 bases and J lost 3; bases outside the gene matches: 9. The CDR3 totals 15 residues. CDR1 and CDR2 from the germline V gene are SEHNR and FQNEAQ (reference sequence). The CDR3 bases are TGTGCCAGCAGCCCCGAGCTGACAGGGTACTATGGCTACACCTTC. It translates to CASSPELTGYYGYTF.

CDR3 sequence reads: CASSPGWQPYNEQFF. Here the CDR3 DNA reads TGTGCCAGCAGCCCCGGGTGGCAACCGTACAATGAGCAGTTCTTC. The chain is built from TRBV7-2 and TRBJ2-1; D unresolved. Germline V gene data show CDR1 as SGHTA and CDR2 as FQGNSA. V was shortened by 5 bases and J by 4 bases, with 15 bases between the two germline ends. The CDR3 loop spans 15 amino acids.

The rearrangement joins TRBV7-8 to TRBJ2-7; no clear D gene. Germline values: CDR1 SGHVS, CDR2 FQNEAQ. The CDR3 totals 13 residues. V lost 4 bases to trimming and J lost 2 bases, with 9 bases between them. The CDR3 coding sequence is TGTGCCAGCAGCTACCGCGAAACCTACGAGCAGTACTTC. This translates into CASSYRETYEQYF.

The chain is built from TRBV15 and TRBJ2-7; TRBD1 agrees at 8 bases. Germline CDR1 LNHNV, CDR2 YYDKDF (reference sequence). This CDR3 region has 15 residues. The ends lost 0 bases at V and 6 bases at J; junction bases unmatched: 7. In DNA, the CDR3 is TGTGCCACCAGCAGAGAAGAGACAGGGGCCGTCGAGCAGTACTTC. Its translation is CATSREETGAVEQYF.

The chain combines TRBV5-1 with TRBJ2-5; perhaps TRBD2 as D (7 bases). Germline V lookup: CDR1 SGHRS, CDR2 YFSETQ. V was cut by 7 bases and J by 5 bases, with 21 bases left in between. The CDR3 has 15 amino acids. CDR3 coding DNA: TGCGCCAGCGGCCCCCTGGGGGGGGGCATGGAGACCCAGTACTTC. Amino acid sequence: CASGPLGGGMETQYF. Full variable domain (remainder filled in from reference TRBV5-1 and TRBJ2-5): KAGVTQTPRYLIKTRGQQVTLSCSPISGHRSVSWYQQTPGQGLQFLFEYFSETQRNKGNFPGRFSGRQFSNSRSEMNVSTLELGDSALYLCASGPLGGGMETQYFGPGTRLLVL.

As to this clone: Sequence at one end of the junction differs from germline and may be a read error. This chain links TRBV9 with TRBJ1-6; 8 nucleotides match TRBD1. Germline assignment: CDR1 SGDLS and CDR2 YYNGEE. The CDR3 extends over 17 amino acids. The CDR3 DNA reads TGTGCCAGCAGCGTAGGTTCAGGGGGCTCCAATAATTCACCCCTCCACTTT. Translated, it gives CASSVGSGGSNNSPLHF.

The chain uses TRBV20-1 and TRBJ2-7; 10 bases are a match to TRBD1. The CDR3 contains 11 residues. Per germline, CDR1 DFQATT and CDR2 SNEGSKA (reference sequence). V lost 6 bases and J lost 7; bases outside the gene matches: 3. In DNA, the CDR3 is TGCAGTGCACGGACAGGGGGTGAGCAGTACTTC. As protein: CSARTGGEQYF.

The chain combines TRBV15 with TRBJ2-5; D is unclear. V was shortened by 0 bases and J by 2 bases, with 7 bases between the two germline ends. Germline lookup yields CDR1 LNHNV and CDR2 YYDKDF (reference sequence). The CDR3 is made up of 14 amino acids. The CDR3 here is CATSRDIGQETQYF. The DNA for the CDR3 is TGTGCCACCAGCAGAGATATTGGACAAGAGACCCAGTACTTC.

The chain combines TRBV2 with TRBJ2-7; D is unclear. V dropped 8 bases and J dropped 6 bases, with 11 bases sitting between them. The CDR3 extends over 11 amino acids. Germline CDR1 reads SNHLY; CDR2 reads FYNNEI. This chain's CDR3 is CASRDWIEQYF. As DNA, the CDR3 is TGTGCCAGCCGAGACTGGATCGAGCAGTACTTC.

The chain's CDR3 is CASSPKYRLLAKNIQYF. The DNA for the CDR3 is TGTGCCAGCTCACCAAAATACAGGCTCCTAGCCAAAAACATTCAGTACTTC. The rearrangement links TRBV18 to TRBJ2-4; a weak D match, TRBD1 (5 bases). Germline V gene lookup returns CDR1 KGHSH and CDR2 LQKENI. Deletions cut 2 bases from V and 0 bases from J, with 14 bases between. The CDR3 contains 17 residues. Variable domain in full (rest from reference TRBV18 and TRBJ2-4): NAGVMQNPRHLVRRRGQEARLRCSPMKGHSHVYWYRQLPEEGLKFMVYLQKENIIDESGMPKERFSAEFPKEGPSILRIQQVVRGDSAAYFCASSPKYRLLAKNIQYFGAGTRLSVL.

This sequence joins TRBV6-4 and TRBJ1-6; 7 bases map to TRBD1. The CDR3 is made up of 13 amino acids. Germline-derived CDR1 and CDR2 are MRHNA and SNTAGT. Trimming at V came to 6 bases and at J to 6 bases, leaving 2 bases not matched to a gene. This CDR3 is CASRRGLNSPLHF. CDR3 sequence (DNA): TGTGCCAGCAGAAGGGGGCTTAATTCACCCCTCCACTTT.